A single sample is the source of the 25 T cell receptor beta chains below, sequenced in a study of CD8 T cells in Susac syndrome. The RNA, 0.5 to 1 ug, was put through reverse transcription using random hexamers. One entry per CDR3 protein results from TCRdb running MiXCR on the immunoSEQ multiplex PCR reads. The sample gives under 200,000 distinct CDR3 sequences, about 96% of which show up once; approximately 0.12% is in the top ten. The sequencing input was CD4+ T cells from PBMCs. The receptors shown here come from a human donor with Susac syndrome.

The rearrangement uses TRBV7-9 and TRBJ2-1; weak D call: TRBD2 (5 bases). Trimming took 2 bases from V and 6 from J, leaving 8 bases between them. Germline V gene sequence: CDR1 SEHNR, CDR2 FQNEAQ (reference sequence). There are 13 residues in the CDR3. The CDR3 DNA is TGTGCCAGCAGCTTAAACAGCGGCAATGAGCAGTTCTTC. It encodes CASSLNSGNEQFF. The full variable domain, with the rest looked up from reference TRBV7-9 and TRBJ2-1, is DTGVSQNPRHKITKRGQNVTFRCDPISEHNRLYWYRQTLGQGPEFLTYFQNEAQLEKSRLLSDRFSAERPKGSFSTLEIQRTEQGDSAMYLCASSLNSGNEQFFGPGTRLTVL.

The chain recombines TRBV29-1 with TRBJ1-2; no firm D call. Trimming cost V 7 bases and J 4 bases, with 13 bases left between them. The CDR3 runs 12 residues. Germline loops: CDR1 SQVTM, CDR2 ANQGSEA. In DNA form, the CDR3 reads TGCAGCGGGCAGGACGGAGGCTATGGCTACACCTTC. It is translated as CSGQDGGYGYTF.

Only a few counts were recorded for this clonotype. The rearrangement joins TRBV6-6 to TRBJ2-5, with D possibly matching TRBD2 (6 bases). This CDR3 comprises 13 residues. Germline V gives CDR1 MNHNY, CDR2 SVGAGI (reference sequence). Trimming left V 2 bases short and J 5 bases short, with 9 bases between. For the CDR3, the DNA is TGTGCCAGCAGTTACGGGGGGTCTGAGACCCAGTACTTC. Its translation: CASSYGGSETQYF.

The chain employs TRBV9 and TRBJ2-5; 10 bases map to TRBD1. J was trimmed by 5 bases and V by 4 bases; bases with no gene match: 8. The germline V gene encodes CDR1 SGDLS and CDR2 YYNGEE. This CDR3 spans 15 amino acids. The CDR3, as DNA: TGTGCCAGCAGCAAAGGGACAGGGGTCGTGGAGACCCAGTACTTC. It specifies CASSKGTGVVETQYF.

The chain employs TRBV29-1 and TRBJ2-3, with D maybe TRBD1 (5 bases). Looked up from germline, CDR1 is SQVTM and CDR2 is ANQGSEA. This CDR3 contains 11 residues. The CDR3 protein is CTGGAPDTQYF. The DNA for the CDR3 is TGCACCGGTGGGGCACCGGATACGCAGTATTTT.

This chain joins TRBV6-5 and TRBJ1-2, with 8 bases aligning to TRBD1. The CDR3 extends over 15 amino acids. Germline V gene lookup returns CDR1 MNHEY and CDR2 SVGAGI. Losses at the gene ends were 5 bases for V and 10 bases for J; bases not matched to a gene: 15. The CDR3 reads CASSPRAGGASDYTF. The CDR3 DNA sequence: TGTGCCAGCAGTCCTAGGGCAGGGGGCGCATCGGACTACACCTTC.

In nucleotides, the CDR3 is TGTGCCAGCAGCTCCGGGGGTGGACAGGGGTCTTCACCCCTCCACTTT. This codes for CASSSGGGQGSSPLHF. The rearrangement links TRBV13 to TRBJ1-6, with 9 bases identical to TRBD1. Germline loops: CDR1 PRHDT, CDR2 FYEKMQ (reference sequence). This CDR3 contains 16 residues. With V trimmed by 4 bases and J by 9 bases, 10 bases remained unmatched.

The CDR3 spells CASSVAGRTSRHNEQFF. The CDR3 DNA reads TGTGCCAGCAGCGTAGCGGGACGGACTAGCCGACACAATGAGCAGTTCTTC. The chain employs TRBV9 and TRBJ2-1; TRBD2 matches 8 bases. Germline V gene sequence: CDR1 SGDLS, CDR2 YYNGEE. The trim removed 0 bases at V and 5 bases at J, leaving 10 bases unmatched. This CDR3 contains 17 residues.

V usage is TRBV5-4 and J usage is TRBJ2-3, with D possibly being TRBD1 (6 bases). The CDR3 length is 15 residues. V lost 2 bases to trimming and J lost 1 base, with 11 bases between them. Per the germline V gene, CDR1 is SGHNT and CDR2 is YYREEE (reference sequence). Here the CDR3 reads CASSLQGAGTDTQYF. The CDR3 DNA is TGTGCCAGCAGCTTACAGGGCGCCGGCACAGATACGCAGTATTTT.

J is TRBJ2-7 and V is TRBV4-3; TRBD1 agrees at 10 bases. V lost 3 bases, J lost 2 bases, and 4 bases stayed unmatched. Germline V gene data show CDR1 as LGHNA and CDR2 as YSLEER. This CDR3 comprises 15 residues. The CDR3 protein is CASSHRTGGTYEQYF. Here the CDR3 DNA reads TGCGCCAGCAGCCATAGGACAGGGGGAACCTACGAGCAGTACTTC.

J is TRBJ2-6 and V is TRBV19; perhaps TRBD1 as D (5 bases). From germline, CDR1 is LNHDA and CDR2 SQIVND (reference sequence). V lost 8 bases and J 0 bases, leaving 11 bases between the germline ends. There are 15 residues in the CDR3. The CDR3 nucleotides are TGTGCCAGTCGCTTTCAGGGCTCTGGGGCCAACGTCCTGACTTTC. It is translated as CASRFQGSGANVLTF. Using reference TRBV19 and TRBJ2-6 for the parts outside the CDR3, the full variable domain is DGGITQSPKYLFRKEGQNVTLSCEQNLNHDAMYWYRQDPGQGLRLIYYSQIVNDFQKGDIAEGYSVSREKKESFPLTVTSAQKNPTAFYLCASRFQGSGANVLTFGAGSRLTVL.

The genes are TRBV7-9 and TRBJ2-1; 10 nucleotides match TRBD2. Losses at the gene ends were 1 base for V and 4 bases for J; bases not matched to a gene: 7. The CDR3 has 17 amino acids. CDR1 is SEHNR and CDR2 is FQNEAQ in the germline V gene (reference sequence). DNA of the CDR3: TGTGCCAGCAGCTTAGGTCCTAGCGGGAGACAATACAATGAGCAGTTCTTC. Its translation is CASSLGPSGRQYNEQFF.

V usage is TRBV29-1 and J usage is TRBJ2-6; D uncertain. V was trimmed by 7 bases and J by 0 bases, leaving 7 bases between them. This CDR3 region has 13 residues. Germline V gives CDR1 SQVTM, CDR2 ANQGSEA. The CDR3 DNA reads as TGCAGCGCAGCCCCCTCTGGGGCCAACGTCCTGACTTTC. This sequence encodes CSAAPSGANVLTF.

CDR3 bases: TGTGCCAGCAGCCCAAGACTAGCGGGGGGGCGCCAAGAGACCCAGTACTTC. Amino acid sequence: CASSPRLAGGRQETQYF. The chain has TRBV5-6 and TRBJ2-5, with 14 bases that match TRBD2. CDR1 is SGHDT and CDR2 is YYEEEE in the germline V gene. The CDR3 totals 17 residues. V trimming: 4 bases; J trimming: 1 base; junction bases outside the gene matches: 6.

This sequence joins TRBV5-4 and TRBJ2-1; D possibly corresponds to TRBD2 (5 bases). The germline V gene has CDR1 SGHNT and CDR2 YYREEE (reference sequence). Trimming removed 0 bases at V and 1 base at J, with 11 bases between. This CDR3 has 16 residues. The CDR3 reads CASSLAAGQSYNEQFF. CDR3 sequence (DNA): TGTGCCAGCAGCTTGGCTGCGGGCCAATCCTACAATGAGCAGTTCTTC.

The chain combines TRBV5-6 with TRBJ2-7; D is undetermined. In germline, CDR1 is SGHDT, CDR2 YYEEEE. Trimming took 4 bases from V and 2 from J, leaving 10 bases between them. This CDR3 is 13 amino acids long. CDR3 DNA sequence: TGTGCCAGCAGCCGACTTAGGGCCTACGAGCAGTACGTC. Translated, it gives CASSRLRAYEQYV.

The chain is built from TRBV29-1 and TRBJ2-3; a possible D gene is TRBD1 (6 bases). V was cut by 5 bases and J by 5 bases, with 17 bases left in between. Germline-derived CDR1 and CDR2 are SQVTM and ANQGSEA. The CDR3 contains 14 residues. CDR3: CSVSEQGTVDTQYF. The CDR3 DNA reads TGCAGCGTTAGCGAACAGGGAACGGTAGATACGCAGTATTTT.

The V call is TRBV9, the J call TRBJ1-1, with D possibly being TRBD1 (6 bases). The CDR3 runs 16 residues. V was clipped by 0 bases and J by 3 bases, with 15 bases between them. Germline V lookup: CDR1 SGDLS, CDR2 YYNGEE. CDR3 nucleotides: TGTGCCAGCAGCGTAGGGGGACCGGACAGATACACTGAAGCTTTCTTT. It specifies CASSVGGPDRYTEAFF. The full variable domain, in which reference TRBV9 and TRBJ1-1 provide the parts outside the CDR3, is DSGVTQTPKHLITATGQRVTLRCSPRSGDLSVYWYQQSLDQGLQFLIQYYNGEERAKGNILERFSAQQFPDLHSELNLSSLELGDSALYFCASSVGGPDRYTEAFFGQGTRLTVV.

The rearrangement uses TRBV20-1 and TRBJ2-7; tentative D call: TRBD2 (5 bases). The length of the CDR3 is 12 residues. CDR1 is DFQATT and CDR2 is SNEGSKA in the germline V gene (reference sequence). The V and J ends lost 0 bases and 6 bases respectively, with 9 bases between them. The CDR3 loop reads CSARDLGSEQYF. The DNA of the CDR3 is TGCAGTGCTAGAGATCTTGGGAGCGAGCAGTACTTC.

The rearrangement joins TRBV28 to TRBJ2-5; 8 nucleotides agree with TRBD1. The V gene's germline CDR1 is MDHEN and CDR2 SYDVKM. The V and J ends lost 4 bases and 1 base, in that order; junction bases with no gene match: 2. This CDR3 is built from 14 residues. The CDR3 here is CASSSGQAQETQYF. In DNA form, the CDR3 reads TGTGCCAGCAGTTCGGGACAGGCCCAAGAGACCCAGTACTTC.

The V and J genes are TRBV27 and TRBJ1-2; D remains ambiguous. This CDR3 has 15 residues. Germline values: CDR1 MNHEY, CDR2 SMNVEV (reference sequence). The germline V and J ends were trimmed by 6 bases and 2 bases, with 16 bases remaining between them. In nucleotides, the CDR3 is TGTGCCAGCAGCTCCCTTCCCCAGGAAAACTATGGCTACACCTTC. Protein: CASSSLPQENYGYTF.

This clonotype was recorded once. This sequence joins TRBV12-3 or TRBV12-4 and TRBJ2-1, with 7 bases fitting TRBD2. The CDR3 contains 14 residues. V dropped 6 bases and J dropped 5; count of bases not matched to a gene: 7. CDR3 coding DNA: TGTGCCAGCAGGGACCTAGCGGCCAACAATGAGCAGTTCTTC. Translation: CASRDLAANNEQFF.

The chain recombines TRBV5-4 with TRBJ2-5, with 7 bases fitting TRBD1. The CDR3 totals 13 residues. The V gene end was trimmed by 6 bases and the J gene end by 4 bases; junction bases not matched to a gene: 6. Germline-derived CDR1 and CDR2 are SGHNT and YYREEE (reference sequence). CDR3 sequence (DNA): TGTGCCAGCACCACAACAGGGGTAGAGACCCAGTACTTC. Translation gives CASTTTGVETQYF.

V usage is TRBV30 and J usage is TRBJ1-1; perhaps TRBD1 as D (6 bases). V lost 0 bases, J lost 0 bases, and 14 bases lay in between. The CDR3 has 16 amino acids. Germline V gene sequence: CDR1 GTSNPN, CDR2 SVGIG (reference sequence). The CDR3 loop is CAWSVWGTGLNTEAFF. The CDR3 DNA reads TGTGCCTGGAGTGTATGGGGCACAGGGTTGAACACTGAAGCTTTCTTT.

This chain links TRBV12-3 or TRBV12-4 with TRBJ2-1; no definite D call. Trimming took off 3 bases at V and 9 bases at J, with 9 bases between the two ends. This CDR3 region has 12 residues. The CDR3 spells CASSLIRVEQFF. As DNA, the CDR3 is TGTGCCAGCAGTTTGATTCGGGTTGAGCAGTTCTTC.